This T cell receptor beta chain comes out of a study of PD-1 blockade in mismatch repair-deficient tumors. Findings of the study overall: After pembrolizumab, tumor-resident clones rose rapidly, then generally contracted before radiologic responses.

This clone came up a few times. What it binds is not known. V lost 5 bases to trimming and J lost 2 bases, with 13 bases between them. The CDR3 runs to 14 residues. Germline V gene sequence: CDR1 MNHEY, CDR2 SMNVEV (reference sequence). The table came from immunoSEQ multiplex PCR; TCRdb's copy has only in-frame clones and leaves some out. The repertoire consists of 90,000 to 120,000 clones, with 65% to 85% occurring once and the leading ten covering roughly 6.2%. All patients were mismatch repair deficient, assessed by either PCR or immunohistochemistry. The J gene is TRBJ2-7, the V gene TRBV27, with no clear D. The receptor's source is an adult with mismatch repair-deficient cancer. The sequences come from peripheral blood, collected about 36 weeks after starting pembrolizumab. For the CDR3, the DNA is TGTGCCAGCAGTCTCCGGACGTCGGCCTACGAGCAGTACTTC. Its translation is CASSLRTSAYEQYF.